This T cell receptor beta chain was sequenced during a study of CXCR3-negative and CXCR3-positive naive CD8 T cells. The CDR3 covers 20 residues. Per CD8+ T cell subset, triplicate sorts of 300,000 cells each were done. The TRB libraries of cDNA were built by UMI-labeled 5' RACE. TCRdb reworked the 5' RACE reads into one entry per CDR3 protein, no DNA. The table lists some 67,000 distinct CDR3 sequences, with about 1.5% in the top ten. The genes are TRBV12-3 or TRBV12-4 and TRBJ2-1; TCRdb picks TRBD1, but there is no DNA to check that call. The sample consisted of naive CXCR3- CD8+ T cells from blood. Stated subset: CD45RO-CCR7+CD27+CD95- naive CD8+ T cells lacking CXCR3 (TNR3-). The TCR originated in a human donor in good health. Some clones in this sample may be carry-over from other donors' samples. The CDR3 loop is CASSPGNWETGGRWVNEQFF.